This TCR beta chain was sequenced for a study of T cell responses to AZD1222 COVID-19 vaccine (dated by TCRdb to the early 2020s). Study-level background: AZD1222 recipients with second doses at about 4 weeks or about 12 weeks were pooled, because spike-specific TCR depth and breadth did not differ between schedules. Enrollment into the trials was organized by age into subgroups of 18-55, 56-69 and 70-plus years, and those subgroups contained approximately 160, 26 and 62 TCR-sequenced participants, respectively. TCR sequencing was performed for over 230 trial participants, of whom about 200 were given two doses of AZD1222 and around 25 were given two doses of MenACWY control vaccine. Points the paper makes about the study in general: After two AZD1222 doses, spike-specific TCR breadth and depth were significantly higher than at day 0 and than in MenACWY recipients. The whole spike protein was spanned by vaccine-associated CD4 TCRs, and dominant responses were seen in regions 160-218 and 743-854. Most participants were white British and females outnumbered males, and the authors suggested that clonal diversity may have been underestimated. Conclusions about previously exposed vaccinees are limited because only six or seven AZD1222 recipients were SARS-CoV-2 seropositive at baseline. In the small 56-69-year group, the increase in depth fell short of significance, most likely because of low power. Nearly half of unique spike-specific TCRs reportedly recognized epitopes outside regions mutated in the B.1.351 and B.1.1.7 variants. No day 14 peak-response samples were available, so repertoires were characterized only after the peak T cell response.

Its CDR3 holds 13 amino acids, cysteine through phenylalanine. The entry retains the CDR3 DNA only, 39 bases that are in frame from base 1. The germline V gene gives CDR1 as KGHSH and CDR2 as LQKENI. The CDR3 regions of human TCRbeta chains were analyzed by immunosequencing. The authors' pipeline ran thus. TCRs in the repertoires were matched against a reference library of SARS-CoV-2-specific TCRs that had been generated with the MIRA antigen-specificity platform. Breadth was defined as the fraction of unique TCRs that were SARS-CoV-2-associated, and depth was defined as the fraction of total T cells that were SARS-CoV-2-associated. Using the MIRA data, each spike-specific TCR was assigned both to the spike region to which the TCR was reactive and to a CD4 or CD8 class. Log10-transformed breadth and depth values were compared by one-way ANOVA with Sidak's multiple comparisons tests. Sourced from immuneACCESS, this table was stored by TCRdb with only in-frame sequences that have V and J called. A share of the clones is absent; for the studies checked, an unresolved V gene accounts for under half, and the remainder has no known explanation. V and J calls and clone size are those listed in that table; D and trimming were worked out from the DNA. This sample gives about 120,000 clones in total; about 90% of them show up just once. Roughly 1.4% of the sample goes to the ten largest clones.

This clone has only one observation. Its antigen remains undetermined. Compared with germline, one end of the junction differs, possibly owing to a read error. The time point label on this specimen signifies: baseline before first vaccination. Vaccinee samples came from UK trials COV001 and COV002, including a single-blind randomized controlled phase 2/3 trial of AZD1222 (ChAdOx1 nCoV-19) in healthy adults. Trial participant PBMC samples were collected at day 0 and day 28 after the second dose for TCRbeta chain sequencing. The sequence came from an adult in good health. The specimen comprised peripheral blood, sampled on day 0 of AZD1222 vaccination. The chain employs TRBV18 and TRBJ1-2; 10 bases in the middle match TRBD1. The CDR3 protein sequence reads: CASSPNRQGASSF. The sequenced DNA is TGTGCCAGCTCACCGAATCGACAGGGGGCGTCCTCCTTC.